This T cell receptor (beta chain) was sequenced during a study of shared clonotypes between healthy human individuals. The table came from immunoSEQ multiplex PCR; TCRdb's copy has only in-frame clones and leaves some out. The data hold under 850,000 clones, with around 93% observed a single time. CDR1 is MNHNS, CDR2 SASEGT, per germline. V trimming: 8 bases; J trimming: 5 bases; junction bases outside the gene matches: 11. The CDR3 has 15 amino acids. Naive CD8 cells comprised CD45RO-negative, CCR7-positively selected cells, excluding terminally differentiated effector memory CD45RA+ cells. The chain joins TRBV6-1 to TRBJ2-1, with 8 bases lining up with TRBD1. Material for sequencing was naive CD8+ T cells sorted from blood. The receptor's source is a man younger than 45 in good health. The CDR3 DNA follows: TGTGCCAGCTTGGTGAGGGAGACAGGGGACAATGAGCAGTTCTTC. Amino acids: CASLVRETGDNEQFF.